This TCR beta chain originates from a study of T-cell memory formation after mild COVID-19. Study-wide results and limits: The pre-infection memory compartment contained some responding clones, suggesting cross-reactive memory joined. Among contracting clones, CD4+ were mainly CM/EM and CD8+ enriched in EMRA.

This clonotype has just a few counts. What it recognizes is unknown. Germline CDR1 is MNHEY and CDR2 is SMNVEV (reference sequence). CDR3 length equals 16 residues. V lost 7 bases, J lost 7 bases, and 12 bases stayed unmatched. TCR alpha and TCR beta cDNA libraries carrying sample barcodes and UMIs were produced by 5'RACE using constant-segment primers. TCRdb recomputed calls from the 5' RACE reads with MiXCR, one row per CDR3 protein. The table shows over 350,000 distinct CDR3 sequences, with 24% occurring only once. The sequenced sample consisted of PBMCs or a T cell subset sorted from them (not recorded which). This chain links TRBV27 with TRBJ2-2; 10 bases align to TRBD1. The receptor was isolated from an adult woman who had mild COVID-19 (a few samples of this study predate the infection). Cell type and time point are not known. CDR3 sequence: CASKVGGQGILGELFF. CDR3 in DNA: TGTGCCAGCAAGGTGGGGGGACAGGGGATTCTCGGGGAGCTGTTTTTT.